This T cell receptor beta chain appears in the sequencing data of a study of shared clonotypes between healthy human individuals (TCRdb year 2020). Broadly, across the study: A couple of women and a few men aged 18 to 49 years were included in the cohort. Blood TCR repertoires of a handful of healthy adults were deeply sequenced to estimate repertoire size and the extent of clonotype sharing between individuals. Leukapheresis yielded between about 0.94 and 9 billion PBMCs per donor. Libraries were prepared and TCR repertoires were sequenced by different laboratories using diverse techniques, in order to increase sequencing depth and limit assay-specific biases. For each donor, three plates each were used for CD4 naive and CD4 memory, two plates were used for CD8 naive, and one plate was used for CD8 memory.

To note about this clone: No cognate antigen has been identified for it. Base qualities are missing; no much larger clone stands one base away.

TCR CDR3 regions were amplified from genomic DNA by multiplex PCR using the deep immunoSEQ assay. Extracted genomic DNA from each cell subset was spread evenly across all wells of several immunoSEQ 96-well plates, with each plate serving as a replicate. For sorted subsets, 200 ng of genomic DNA, equivalent to 25,000 to 35,000 T cell genomes, went into each replicate PCR. The purified libraries were quantified using a Qubit 3.0 fluorometer, sized with a Bioanalyzer 2100, and then quantified again using the KAPA Library Quantification kit. A separate single-read 150-cycle Illumina NextSeq 550 flow cell was used to sequence each immunoSEQ 96-well plate. On the authors' methods: Because only junctional sequences without quality scores were contained in the immunoSEQ output, filtering matching that applied to full-length reads could not be performed. To assign V/J genes and CDR3, sequences were annotated using PyIR, a Python wrapper for IgBLAST v1.9, with IMGT germline references. Reads with weak V/J assignments (E-value above 1e-6), missing CDR3, stop codons, out-of-frame junctions, or ambiguous translated residues were removed. A V3J clonotype was defined by an identical inferred V gene, J gene, and CDR3 amino acid sequence. Percentage overlap between repertoires was computed as shared unique clonotypes divided by the size of the smaller repertoire. Three approaches were used to assess repertoire richness: RTK rarefaction, the Chao1 estimator, and Recon v2.1 estimates of unobserved clonotypes. For all TCRbeta clonotypes obtained by the gDNA method from a few donors, generation probabilities were computed with OLGA. TCRdb retrieved this table from immuneACCESS and kept in-frame rearrangements only. Not all clones are present; in checked studies, unresolved V genes account for under half, and no reason is known for the remainder. V and J calls and clone size follow that table, whereas D and trimming were derived from the DNA. The sample has about 1.5 million clones on record, roughly 96% of them singletons. Clones ranked in the top ten supply approximately 1.1% of the sample.

What the authors observed across the whole study: Incomplete sequencing was indicated by rarefaction of sorted-subset datasets, despite the large sequencing depth. Naive subsets generally had larger estimated clonotype richness than memory subsets did. Sampling was limited to blood, and TCR repertoires in tissue likely differ from TCR repertoires in blood. Higher generation probabilities were observed for clonotypes shared by all four sorted-subset donors than for non-shared clonotypes. The small number of donors limited the genetic and exposure-history diversity represented. Based on pairwise subsampling, the degree of clonotype sharing among donors was expected to be affected by sequencing depth. Across four donors, approximately 5% of naive CD4, roughly 3.4% of naive CD8, roughly 2.3% of memory CD4, and 0.4% to 0.45% of memory CD8 clonotypes were shared.

Donors were healthy HIV-negative adults with no recently reported acute infections or vaccinations. Only Caucasian adults living in Nashville, Tennessee, USA were represented among the donors. CD4+ T cells were enriched by magnetic negative selection, after which naive cells were positively selected on CD45RA and the negative fraction was taken as the memory subset. Blood was obtained by leukapheresis, after which PBMCs were separated by Ficoll-Histopaque density gradient centrifugation and cryopreserved in liquid nitrogen vapor phase. Analytical flow cytometry was used to check the purity and quantity of every magnetically sorted T cell population. Genomic DNA was isolated from every sorted fraction and measured by UV absorbance on a Nanodrop 2000c. Ends trimmed: V by 4 bases, J by 8 bases; bases unmatched to a gene: 9. The CDR3 has 14 amino acids, counting the end cysteine and phenylalanine. Only CDR3 DNA remains: 42 bases, in frame from the first base. CDR1 and CDR2 (MNHEY, SVGAGI) derive from the germline V gene.

The material sequenced was naive CD4+ T cells sorted from blood. This sample's cell subset or site label indicates: CD45RA+ positively selected. The sequence came from a man between 25 and 39 years old in good health. Recombination linked TRBV6-5 to TRBJ1-1; TRBD1 matches 8 bases in the middle. The DNA sequence is given as TGTGCCAGCAGTTCCCGGACAGGGTGGGCCGAAGCTTTCTTT. This is translated as CASSSRTGWAEAFF.